Shown below are 3 T cell receptor beta chains from a single sample sequenced in a study of T cells in localized non-small cell lung cancer. The data were produced by immunoSEQ multiplex PCR, yet TCRdb's version contains in-frame clones alone and is incomplete. Of about 33,000 clones in the sample, just over 85% were seen once. This material consisted of peripheral blood, taken before any cancer treatment. The receptors were sampled from a male donor at least 60 years old with stage III lung adenocarcinoma.

The chain employs TRBV28 and TRBJ2-7, with D uncertain. V lost 2 bases and J 4 bases, leaving 3 bases between the germline ends. The germline CDR1 and CDR2 sequences are MDHEN and SYDVKM. The length of the CDR3 is 11 residues. CDR3: CASSLRYEQYF. In DNA, the CDR3 is TGTGCCAGCAGTTTAAGATACGAGCAGTACTTC.

The chain carries TRBV5-6 and TRBJ2-5; maybe TRBD2 (7 bases). This CDR3 has 17 amino acids. Germline V gene data show CDR1 as SGHDT and CDR2 as YYEEEE. V gave up 4 bases and J gave up 4 bases, with 23 bases separating them. The CDR3 protein is CASSTRAGRGPGETQYF. CDR3 DNA: TGTGCCAGCAGCACCCGCGCGGGGCGGGGGCCGGGAGAGACCCAGTACTTC.

The chain is built from TRBV10-3 and TRBJ1-2, with TRBD1 identical over 7 bases. This CDR3 has 15 amino acids. V dropped 6 bases and J dropped 2; count of bases not matched to a gene: 9. Looked up from germline, CDR1 is ENHRY and CDR2 is SYGVKD. CDR3 region: CAISPLGQTNYGYTF. The CDR3, as DNA: TGTGCCATCAGCCCTCTGGGACAGACCAACTATGGCTACACCTTC.